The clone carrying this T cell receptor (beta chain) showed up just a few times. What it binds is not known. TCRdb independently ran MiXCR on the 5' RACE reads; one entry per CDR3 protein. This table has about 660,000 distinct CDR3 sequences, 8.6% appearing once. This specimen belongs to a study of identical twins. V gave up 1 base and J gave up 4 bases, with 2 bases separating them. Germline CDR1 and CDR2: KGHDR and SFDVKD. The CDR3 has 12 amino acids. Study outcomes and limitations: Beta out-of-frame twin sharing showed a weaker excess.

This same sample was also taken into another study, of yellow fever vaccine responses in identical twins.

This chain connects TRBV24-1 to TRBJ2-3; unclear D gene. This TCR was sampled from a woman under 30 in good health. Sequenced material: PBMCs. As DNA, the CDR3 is TGTGCCACCAGTGATTTCCCAGATACGCAGTATTTT. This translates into CATSDFPDTQYF.